One and the same sample provided the 22 T cell receptor beta chains below, sequenced in a study of metastatic and nonmetastatic thyroid tumors. No patient had received any treatment before thyroid surgery. MiXCR reprocessed the PCR reads for TCRdb. The data contain approximately 35,000 clones, about 15% of them singletons. The sequencing sample was made of blood. The receptors shown here come from a male donor with papillary thyroid cancer or a benign thyroid nodule (not recorded which). Some clones in this sample may be carry-over from other donors' samples.

The J gene is TRBJ1-2, the V gene TRBV6-4; D perhaps matches TRBD1 (5 bases). Germline V gene lookup returns CDR1 MRHNA and CDR2 SNTAGT. The V end lost 5 bases, the J end lost 6 bases, and 7 bases lay between the germline ends. The CDR3 loop spans 11 amino acids. The chain's CDR3 is CASSTGDGYTF. CDR3 nucleotide sequence: TGTGCCAGCAGTACAGGAGATGGCTACACCTTC.

At least ten counts were recorded for this clone. The gene calls are TRBV6-1 and TRBJ2-3, with a tentative D call TRBD2 (5 bases). The CDR3 is made up of 13 amino acids. Germline V gives CDR1 MNHNS, CDR2 SASEGT. V lost 6 bases, J lost 2 bases, and 9 bases lay in between. CDR3 in amino acids: CASRGDTTDTQYF. The CDR3 region has the DNA TGTGCCAGCAGGGGAGATACCACAGATACGCAGTATTTT.

This clone showed up many times. A read error may explain this, as a much larger clone is one base away. The chain couples TRBV19 to TRBJ2-2, with D perhaps being TRBD1 or TRBD2 (5 bases each). CDR3 length equals 15 residues. V was shortened by 9 bases and J by 6 bases, with 20 bases between the two germline ends. Germline CDR1 reads LNHDA; CDR2 reads SQIVND (reference sequence). As DNA, the CDR3 is TGTGCCAGCAGCATCTCCACGGGGACCGCCGGGGAGCTGTTTTTT. Its protein product is CASSISTGTAGELFF.

This clone was counted at least ten times. The chain has TRBV2 and TRBJ2-7, with unresolved D. The CDR3 extends over 13 amino acids. Trimming removed 6 bases at V and 6 bases at J, with 15 bases between. CDR1 is SNHLY and CDR2 is FYNNEI in the germline V gene. CDR3 bases: TGTGCCAGCAGCGCTGGTCCTACGACCGAGCAGTACTTC. This sequence encodes CASSAGPTTEQYF.

This clone was detected ten times or more. The chain is built from TRBV5-1 and TRBJ2-7; 8 bases line up with TRBD1. CDR3 length: 15 residues. V lost 1 base to trimming and J lost 2 bases; unmatched junction nucleotides: 5. Germline lookup yields CDR1 SGHRS and CDR2 YFSETQ. The CDR3 region is CASSLSGQAAYEQYF. As DNA, the CDR3 is TGCGCCAGCAGCTTGTCGGGACAGGCGGCCTACGAGCAGTACTTC.

The table lists this clone with many counts. A much larger clone lies a single base off, so this may be a read error. The conserved final phenylalanine or tryptophan is absent from the CDR3, which likely points to a read error. The chain joins TRBV11-2 to TRBJ2-5, with D unclear. Germline loops: CDR1 SGHAT, CDR2 FQNNGV. The CDR3 extends over 13 amino acids. V was clipped by 4 bases and J by 2 bases, with 8 bases between them. The CDR3 loop reads CASSSGPQETQYS. CDR3 nucleotide sequence: TGTGCCAGCAGCTCCGGGCCGCAAGAGACCCAGTACTCC.

The chain combines TRBV4-1 with TRBJ2-7; weak D call: TRBD2 (6 bases). The CDR3 is 16 amino acids. Looked up from germline, CDR1 is MGHRA and CDR2 is YSYEKL. V shed 0 bases and J shed 1 base, with 13 bases lying between them. CDR3 protein: CASSQDRDFSSYEQYF. In DNA, the CDR3 is TGCGCCAGCAGCCAAGATCGGGACTTCTCTTCCTACGAGCAGTACTTC.

A few counts support this clone. The junction departs from the called germline gene at one end, perhaps through a read error. The V and J genes are TRBV6-2 or TRBV6-3 and TRBJ1-1; the match to TRBD1 covers 11 bases. CDR3 length equals 14 residues. The germline gives CDR1 MNHEY, CDR2 SVGEGT. CDR3 nucleotides: TGTGCCATCGCGGCCGGGACAGGGGGAACTGAGGCTTTCTTT. Encoded protein: CAIAAGTGGTEAFF.

The chain combines TRBV6-1 with TRBJ2-7, with 8 bases aligning to TRBD1. CDR3 length: 13 residues. V lost 6 bases, J lost 2 bases, and 3 bases stayed unmatched. Germline CDR1 is MNHNS and CDR2 is SASEGT. CDR3 bases: TGTGCCAGCAGGGAACAGGGGGCCTACGAGCAGTACTTC. This encodes CASREQGAYEQYF.

In the case of this clone: A much bigger clone sits one base away, suggesting this may be a read error. This sequence joins TRBV5-1 and TRBJ1-6; D is undetermined. Germline V CDR1 and CDR2: SGHRS, YFSETQ. The CDR3 runs 13 residues. In DNA, the CDR3 is TGCGCCAGCAGCTTGGGCGGAAATTCACCCATCCACTTT. Protein: CASSLGGNSPIHF.

This clone was recorded once. The J gene is TRBJ2-3, the V gene TRBV7-7; 8 nucleotides match TRBD2. The CDR3 contains 16 residues. Germline V gene lookup returns CDR1 SSHAT and CDR2 FNYEAQ (reference sequence). The CDR3 region has the DNA TGTGATTGCACGGGGGGGAACCGAAAAAGCACAGATACGCAGTATTTT. It is translated as CDCTGGNRKSTDTQYF.

The chain employs TRBV5-1 and TRBJ2-2; TRBD1 agrees at 10 bases. Germline trimming cut 0 bases from V and 4 bases from J; bases unmatched to any gene: 3. This CDR3 region has 16 residues. Germline-derived CDR1 and CDR2 are SGHRS and YFSETQ. The CDR3 bases are TGCGCCAGCAGCTTGGGACAGGGGGCGCCCACCGGGGAGCTGTTTTTT. Residues: CASSLGQGAPTGELFF.

As regards this clone: A much larger clone differs from this one at a single base, so this may be a read error. CDR3 loop: CASSQSDITGELFF. The CDR3 bases are TGTGCCAGCAGCCAGTCGGACATCACCGGGGAGCTGTTTTTT. The chain uses TRBV3-1 and TRBJ2-2, with TRBD1 as a possible D gene (5 bases). CDR1 and CDR2 from the germline V gene are LGHDT and YNNKEL (reference sequence). This CDR3 contains 14 residues. V lost 3 bases to trimming and J lost 4 bases, with 9 bases between them.

This clone occurred once. One junction end disagrees with the germline gene, perhaps due to a read error. The V call is TRBV10-3, the J call TRBJ2-5, with TRBD1 matching 8 bases. This CDR3 is built from 18 residues. CDR1 and CDR2 from the germline V gene are ENHRY and SYGVKD. The CDR3 here is CAISEYDPGQGVGETQYF. Here the CDR3 DNA reads TGTGCCATCAGTGAGTACGACCCAGGACAGGGAGTGGGGGAGACACAGTACTTC.

This clone was seen at least ten times. The chain links TRBV19 to TRBJ1-5; D gene uncertain. V lost 4 bases and J lost 3, with 10 bases in between. Germline CDR1 is LNHDA and CDR2 is SQIVND (reference sequence). The CDR3 has 14 amino acids. The CDR3 DNA reads TGTGCCAGTAGTACCTCCGGGGACAATCAGCCCCAGCATTTT. Its translation is CASSTSGDNQPQHF.

The chain carries TRBV11-1 and TRBJ2-3; TRBD2 might be the D (5 bases). Germline V gene sequence: CDR1 SGHAT, CDR2 FQDESV (reference sequence). CDR3 size: 16 residues. With 4 bases removed from V and 1 base from J, the gap between germline ends came to 15 bases. Here the CDR3 DNA reads TGTGCCAGCAGCTCTAGCCCGGGTATTGGCACAGATACGCAGTATTTT. Encoded protein: CASSSSPGIGTDTQYF.

This clone was picked up many times. The chain is built from TRBV18 and TRBJ2-1, with D unclear. V lost 2 bases, J lost 4 bases, and 6 bases lay in between. The CDR3 spans 13 residues. Germline loops: CDR1 KGHSH, CDR2 LQKENI. For the CDR3, the DNA is TGTGCCAGCTCACCAGGAGTTTACAATGAGCAGTTCTTC. Translating gives CASSPGVYNEQFF.

The chain recombines TRBV7-9 with TRBJ2-7, with D maybe TRBD1 (5 bases). Trimming left V 5 bases short and J 6 bases short, with 11 bases between. The CDR3 is 12 residues long. Germline lookup yields CDR1 SEHNR and CDR2 FQNEAQ (reference sequence). In DNA form, the CDR3 reads TGTGCCAGCAGCATCCAAGGGGTCGAGCAGTACTTC. It translates to CASSIQGVEQYF.

This clone was picked up many times. The CDR3 reads CASRQDSGNTIYF. The CDR3 coding sequence is TGTGCCAGCAGACAGGACTCTGGAAACACCATATATTTT. This chain connects TRBV2 to TRBJ1-3, with D perhaps TRBD1 (5 bases). Germline V lookup: CDR1 SNHLY, CDR2 FYNNEI. V was pared by 6 bases and J by 0 bases, with 6 bases between. The CDR3 sequence is 13 residues long.

In its sample, this clone was seen many times. The chain has TRBV19 and TRBJ2-1; a possible D gene is TRBD1 (6 bases). Germline CDR1 reads LNHDA; CDR2 reads SQIVND (reference sequence). CDR3 size: 14 residues. V lost 3 bases to trimming and J lost 5 bases, with 11 bases between them. In DNA form, the CDR3 reads TGTGCCAGTAGTATGGGGGCGGGTAACAATGAGCAGTTCTTC. Translated, it gives CASSMGAGNNEQFF.

The table lists this clone with many counts. One end of the junction is discordant with germline, which a read error may explain. The same CDR3 is also encoded by other DNA sequences in this sample. The rearrangement links TRBV7-6 to TRBJ2-2; TRBD2 is a possible D gene (5 bases). The germline V gene encodes CDR1 SGHVS and CDR2 FNYEAQ. This CDR3 has 14 residues. This CDR3 reads CASSLTANTGELFF. The CDR3 DNA reads as TGTGCCAGCAGCTTAACCGCGAACACCGGGGAGCTATTTTTT.

This chain joins TRBV11-3 and TRBJ2-5; the match to TRBD2 covers 13 bases. CDR1 and CDR2 from the germline V gene are SGHNT and YENEEA. V was clipped by 4 bases and J by 9 bases; unmatched bases: 8. CDR3 size: 15 residues. CDR3 protein: CASSSRTSGGSPQYF. The CDR3, as DNA: TGTGCCAGCAGCTCACGGACTAGCGGGGGCTCACCCCAGTACTTC.